This T cell receptor beta chain was observed in a study of response to subunit inactivated influenza vaccine. One entry per CDR3 protein results from TCRdb running MiXCR on the RT-PCR reads. This sample has under 950,000 distinct CDR3 sequences, with roughly 20% found just once. The CDR3 sequence is 12 residues long. V was shortened by 2 bases and J by 9 bases, with 7 bases between the two germline ends. CDR1 is SEHNR and CDR2 is FQNEAQ in the germline V gene (reference sequence). Worth noting for this clonotype: What it binds is not known.

Whole-study results and caveats: Authors suggested seasonal influenza vaccinations each recruit few new T cells.

This TCR was sampled from a man aged 45 to 65 who received an inactivated influenza vaccine. The sample was PBMCs from blood, taken 5 days after vaccination. The chain employs TRBV7-9 and TRBJ2-2; unclear D gene. CDR3 loop: CASSLTKWELFF. The CDR3 coding sequence is TGTGCCAGCAGCTTAACAAAATGGGAGCTGTTTTTT. Combining the CDR3 with reference TRBV7-9 and TRBJ2-2 gives the whole variable domain DTGVSQNPRHKITKRGQNVTFRCDPISEHNRLYWYRQTLGQGPEFLTYFQNEAQLEKSRLLSDRFSAERPKGSFSTLEIQRTEQGDSAMYLCASSLTKWELFFGEGSRLTVL.